Sequencing of this T cell receptor (beta chain) was carried out in a study of OX40 agonist ivuxolimab in advanced cancers. Findings and caveats of the study: Which antigen the expanded peripheral T cells recognized is unknown.

Measured with immunoSEQ multiplex PCR; TCRdb has only the in-frame clones, and not every one. The profile shows 70,000 or so clones, approximately 80% of them singletons. Germline V gives CDR1 SGHAT, CDR2 FQNNGV. The CDR3 runs 14 residues. The V and J ends lost 5 bases and 4 bases respectively, with 14 bases between them. As concerns this clone: The antigen is unknown.

The sample here was CD4+ or CD8+ T cells sorted from blood, taken in a trial of the OX40 agonist ivuxolimab. The sequence came from an adult with an advanced solid tumor such as melanoma, head and neck, liver or kidney cancer. The chain carries TRBV11-2 and TRBJ2-5; D remains unclear. The CDR3 spells CASSNLVDLETQYF. The CDR3 region has the DNA TGTGCCAGCAGCAACCTGGTGGATCTAGAGACCCAGTACTTC.